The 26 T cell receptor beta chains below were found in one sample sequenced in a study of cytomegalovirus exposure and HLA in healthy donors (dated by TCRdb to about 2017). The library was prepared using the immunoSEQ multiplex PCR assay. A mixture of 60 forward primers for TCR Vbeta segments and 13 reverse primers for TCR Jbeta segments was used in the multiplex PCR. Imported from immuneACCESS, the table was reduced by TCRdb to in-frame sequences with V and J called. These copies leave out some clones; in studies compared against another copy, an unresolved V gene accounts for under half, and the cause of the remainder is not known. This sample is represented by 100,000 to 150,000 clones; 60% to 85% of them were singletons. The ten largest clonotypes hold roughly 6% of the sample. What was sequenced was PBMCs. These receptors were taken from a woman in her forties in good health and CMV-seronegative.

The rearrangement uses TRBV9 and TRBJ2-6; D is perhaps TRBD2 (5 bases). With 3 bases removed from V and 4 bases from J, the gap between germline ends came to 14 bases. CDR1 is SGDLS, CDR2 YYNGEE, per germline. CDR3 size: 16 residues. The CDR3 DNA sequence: TGTGCCAGCAGCGCTGGACTGTCGGGAGGGGCCAACGTCCTGACTTTC. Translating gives CASSAGLSGGANVLTF.

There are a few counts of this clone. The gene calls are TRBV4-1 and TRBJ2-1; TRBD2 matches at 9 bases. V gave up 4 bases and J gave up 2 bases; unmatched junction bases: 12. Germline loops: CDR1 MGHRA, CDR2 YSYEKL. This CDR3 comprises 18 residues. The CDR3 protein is CASSPKPAGTSPYNEQFF. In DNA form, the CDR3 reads TGCGCCAGCAGCCCAAAACCCGCAGGGACTAGCCCCTACAATGAGCAGTTCTTC.

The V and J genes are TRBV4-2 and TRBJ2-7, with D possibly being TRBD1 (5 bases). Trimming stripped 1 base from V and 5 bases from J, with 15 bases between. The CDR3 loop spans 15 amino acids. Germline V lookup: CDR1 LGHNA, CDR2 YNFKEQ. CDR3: CASSQGGTESNEQYF. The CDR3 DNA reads TGTGCCAGCAGCCAAGGGGGCACAGAATCTAACGAGCAGTACTTC.

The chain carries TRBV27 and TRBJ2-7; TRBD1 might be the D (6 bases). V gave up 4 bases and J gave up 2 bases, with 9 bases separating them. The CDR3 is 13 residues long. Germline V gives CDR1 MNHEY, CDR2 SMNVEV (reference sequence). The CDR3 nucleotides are TGTGCCAGCAGTTATACAGGGACCTACGAGCAGTACTTC. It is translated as CASSYTGTYEQYF.

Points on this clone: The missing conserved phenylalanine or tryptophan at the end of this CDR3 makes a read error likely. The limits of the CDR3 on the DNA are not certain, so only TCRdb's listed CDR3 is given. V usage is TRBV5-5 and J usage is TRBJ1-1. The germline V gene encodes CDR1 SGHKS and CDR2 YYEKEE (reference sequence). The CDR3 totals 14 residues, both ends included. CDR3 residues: CASSLVPDVGLKLS.

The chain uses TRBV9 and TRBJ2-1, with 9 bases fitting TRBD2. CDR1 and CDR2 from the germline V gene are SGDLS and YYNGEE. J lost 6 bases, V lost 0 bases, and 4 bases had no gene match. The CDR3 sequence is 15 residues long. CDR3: CASSVGGRASNEQFF. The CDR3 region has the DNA TGTGCCAGCAGCGTAGGCGGGAGGGCCAGCAATGAGCAGTTCTTC.

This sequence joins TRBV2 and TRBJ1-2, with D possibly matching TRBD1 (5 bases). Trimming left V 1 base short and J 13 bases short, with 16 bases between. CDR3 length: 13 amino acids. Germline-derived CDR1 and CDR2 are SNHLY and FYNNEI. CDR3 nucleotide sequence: TGTGCCAGCAGTGAAGAGGGGCAGGGAAGGGGCACCTTC. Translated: CASSEEGQGRGTF.

CDR3 nucleotides: TGTGCCAGCAGCTCCATAATGACAGGGACCTATGGCTACACCTTC. It translates to CASSSIMTGTYGYTF. This chain joins TRBV11-2 and TRBJ1-2; 7 bases are shared with TRBD1. The V gene end was trimmed by 4 bases and the J gene end by 4 bases; junction bases not matched to a gene: 9. Germline V gives CDR1 SGHAT, CDR2 FQNNGV. There are 15 residues in the CDR3.

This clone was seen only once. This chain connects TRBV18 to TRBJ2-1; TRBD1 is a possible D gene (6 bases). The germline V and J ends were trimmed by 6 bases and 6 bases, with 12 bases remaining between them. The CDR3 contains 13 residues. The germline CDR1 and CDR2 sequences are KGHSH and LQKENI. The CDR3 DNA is TGTGCCAGCTCTCAGGGGATCGCCAATGAGCAGTTCTTC. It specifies CASSQGIANEQFF. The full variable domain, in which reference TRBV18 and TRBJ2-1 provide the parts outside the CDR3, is NAGVMQNPRHLVRRRGQEARLRCSPMKGHSHVYWYRQLPEEGLKFMVYLQKENIIDESGMPKERFSAEFPKEGPSILRIQQVVRGDSAAYFCASSQGIANEQFFGPGTRLTVL.

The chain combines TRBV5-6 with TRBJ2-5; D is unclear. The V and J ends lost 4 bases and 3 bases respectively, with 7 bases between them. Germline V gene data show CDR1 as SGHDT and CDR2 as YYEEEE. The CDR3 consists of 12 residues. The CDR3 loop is CASSDSKETQYF. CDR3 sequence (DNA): TGTGCCAGCAGCGACTCAAAAGAGACCCAGTACTTC.

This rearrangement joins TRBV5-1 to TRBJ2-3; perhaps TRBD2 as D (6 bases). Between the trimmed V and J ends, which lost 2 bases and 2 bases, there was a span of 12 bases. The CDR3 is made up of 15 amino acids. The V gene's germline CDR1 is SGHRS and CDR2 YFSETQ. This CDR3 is CASSFRAGYTDTQYF. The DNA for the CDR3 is TGCGCCAGCAGCTTCCGAGCGGGCTACACAGATACGCAGTATTTT.

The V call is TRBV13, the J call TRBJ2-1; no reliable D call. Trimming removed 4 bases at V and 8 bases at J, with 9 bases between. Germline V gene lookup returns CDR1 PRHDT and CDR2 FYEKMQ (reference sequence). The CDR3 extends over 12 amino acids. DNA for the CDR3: TGTGCCAGCAGCTCTGTTGAGCATGAGCAGTTCTTC. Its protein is CASSSVEHEQFF.

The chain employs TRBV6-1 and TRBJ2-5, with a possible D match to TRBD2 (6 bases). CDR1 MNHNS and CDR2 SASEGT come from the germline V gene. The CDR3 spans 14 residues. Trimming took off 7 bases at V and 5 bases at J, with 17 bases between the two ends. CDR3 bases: TGTGCCAGCATCAACAATGGAGGGAGGGAGACCCAGTACTTC. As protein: CASINNGGRETQYF.

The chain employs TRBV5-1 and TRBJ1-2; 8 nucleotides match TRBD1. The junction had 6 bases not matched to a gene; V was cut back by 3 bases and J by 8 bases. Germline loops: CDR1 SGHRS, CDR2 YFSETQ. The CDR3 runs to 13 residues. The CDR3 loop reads CASSSDRGGGYTF. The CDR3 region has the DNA TGCGCCAGCAGCTCCGACAGGGGTGGCGGCTACACCTTC.

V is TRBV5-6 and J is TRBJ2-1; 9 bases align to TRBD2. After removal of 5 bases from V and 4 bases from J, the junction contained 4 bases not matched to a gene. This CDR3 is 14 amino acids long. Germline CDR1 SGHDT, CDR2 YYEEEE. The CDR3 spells CASRSSGTYNEQFF. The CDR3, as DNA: TGTGCCAGCAGGTCTAGCGGGACTTACAATGAGCAGTTCTTC. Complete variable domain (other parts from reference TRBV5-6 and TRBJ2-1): DAGVTQSPTHLIKTRGQQVTLRCSPKSGHDTVSWYQQALGQGPQFIFQYYEEEERQRGNFPDRFSGHQFPNYSSELNVNALLLGDSALYLCASRSSGTYNEQFFGPGTRLTVL.

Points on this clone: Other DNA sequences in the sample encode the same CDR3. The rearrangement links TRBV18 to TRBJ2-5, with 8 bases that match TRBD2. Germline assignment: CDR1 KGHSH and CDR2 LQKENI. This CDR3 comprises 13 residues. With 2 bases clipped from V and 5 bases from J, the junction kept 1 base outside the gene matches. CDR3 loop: CASSPTGGETQYF. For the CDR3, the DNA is TGTGCCAGCTCACCAACGGGGGGGGAGACCCAGTACTTC. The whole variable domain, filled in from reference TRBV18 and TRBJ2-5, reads NAGVMQNPRHLVRRRGQEARLRCSPMKGHSHVYWYRQLPEEGLKFMVYLQKENIIDESGMPKERFSAEFPKEGPSILRIQQVVRGDSAAYFCASSPTGGETQYFGPGTRLLVL.

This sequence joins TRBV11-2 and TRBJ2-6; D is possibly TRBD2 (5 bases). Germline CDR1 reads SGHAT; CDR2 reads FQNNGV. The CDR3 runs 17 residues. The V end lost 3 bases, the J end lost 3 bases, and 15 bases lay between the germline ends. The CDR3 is CASSFVRGASGANVLTF. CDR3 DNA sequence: TGTGCCAGCAGCTTCGTCCGGGGAGCTAGTGGGGCCAACGTCCTGACTTTC.

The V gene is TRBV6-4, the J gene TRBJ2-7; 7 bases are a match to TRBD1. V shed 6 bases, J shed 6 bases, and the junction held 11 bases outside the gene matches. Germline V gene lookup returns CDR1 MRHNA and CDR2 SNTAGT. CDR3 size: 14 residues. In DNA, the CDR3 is TGTGCCAGCAGCCCTGAGACAGGGTTATGCGAGCAGTACTTC. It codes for CASSPETGLCEQYF.

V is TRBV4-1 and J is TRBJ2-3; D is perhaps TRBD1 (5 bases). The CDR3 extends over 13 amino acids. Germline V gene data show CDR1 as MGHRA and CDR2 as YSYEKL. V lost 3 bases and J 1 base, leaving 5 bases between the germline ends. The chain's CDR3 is CASSQTGTDTQYF. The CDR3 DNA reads TGCGCCAGCAGCCAGACAGGCACAGATACGCAGTATTTT.

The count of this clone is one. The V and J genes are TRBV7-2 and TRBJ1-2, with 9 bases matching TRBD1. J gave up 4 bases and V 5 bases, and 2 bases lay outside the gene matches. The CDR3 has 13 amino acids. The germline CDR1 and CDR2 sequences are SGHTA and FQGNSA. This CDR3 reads CASSPTGGYGYTF. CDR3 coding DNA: TGTGCCAGCAGCCCGACAGGGGGCTATGGCTACACCTTC.

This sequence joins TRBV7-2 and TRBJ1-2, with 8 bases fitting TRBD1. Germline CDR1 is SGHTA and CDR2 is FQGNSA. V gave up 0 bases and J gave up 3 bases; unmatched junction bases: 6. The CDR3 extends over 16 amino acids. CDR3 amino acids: CASSLAPAGGDYGYTF. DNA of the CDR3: TGTGCCAGCAGCTTAGCACCGGCAGGGGGCGACTATGGCTACACCTTC.

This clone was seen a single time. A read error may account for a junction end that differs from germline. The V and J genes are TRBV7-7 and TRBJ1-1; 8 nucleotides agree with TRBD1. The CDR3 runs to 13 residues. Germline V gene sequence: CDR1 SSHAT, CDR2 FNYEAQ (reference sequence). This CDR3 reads CASSLDRDTEAFF. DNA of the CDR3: TGTGCTAGCAGCTTGGACAGGGACACTGAAGCTTTCTTT.

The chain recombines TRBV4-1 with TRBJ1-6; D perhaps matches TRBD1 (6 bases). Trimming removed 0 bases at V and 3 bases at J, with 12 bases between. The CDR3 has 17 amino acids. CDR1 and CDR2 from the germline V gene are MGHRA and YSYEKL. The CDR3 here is CASSQENRVVYNSPLHF. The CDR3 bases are TGCGCCAGCAGCCAAGAGAACAGGGTGGTCTATAATTCACCCCTCCACTTT.

CDR3 sequence reads: CASSYSDPSGYEQYF. For the CDR3, the DNA is TGTGCCAGCAGTTATTCAGACCCGAGCGGCTACGAGCAGTACTTC. The chain joins TRBV6-5 to TRBJ2-7; TRBD2 might be the D (5 bases). The CDR3 is 15 amino acids. CDR1 MNHEY and CDR2 SVGAGI come from the germline V gene. V dropped 3 bases and J dropped 3 bases, with 15 bases sitting between them.

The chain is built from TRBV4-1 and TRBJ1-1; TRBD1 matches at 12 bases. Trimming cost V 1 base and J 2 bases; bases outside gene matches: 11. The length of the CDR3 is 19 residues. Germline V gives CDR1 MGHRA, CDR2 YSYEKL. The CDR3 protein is CASSQGRPGQGARNTEAFF. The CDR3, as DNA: TGCGCCAGCAGCCAAGGGAGGCCGGGACAGGGGGCGCGTAACACTGAAGCTTTCTTT.

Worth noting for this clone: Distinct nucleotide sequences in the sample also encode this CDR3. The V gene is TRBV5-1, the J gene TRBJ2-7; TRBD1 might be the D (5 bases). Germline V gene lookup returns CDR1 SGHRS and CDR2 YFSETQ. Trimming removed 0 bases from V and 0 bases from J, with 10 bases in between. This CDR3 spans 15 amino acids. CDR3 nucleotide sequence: TGCGCCAGCAGCTTGGCCGGTGGGGCCTCCTACGAGCAGTACTTC. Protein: CASSLAGGASYEQYF.